The entry below describes one T cell receptor (beta chain). Its antigen remains unidentified. Treatment noted: approximately nine-day PBMC culture with coronavirus spike peptide pools or control peptides (ViraFEST assay). This sample is drawn from a study of vaccination and CD4 T cells after COVID-19. At the level of the study: The convalescent group had six males, four females, seven Caucasians, two Asians, one multiracial.

The CDR3 contains 15 residues. The V end was cut by 0 bases, the J end by 4 bases, with 10 bases between. Germline CDR1 ENHRY, CDR2 SYGVKD. Study-level points and caveats: The great majority, 304 of 307 vaccine-specific clones, proved spike mono-reactive in convalescent patients.

Sequence data for DNA of cultured CD4+ T cells were generated by the Oncomine TCR Beta short-read assay. MiXCR, run by TCRdb on the PCR reads, gives a single entry per CDR3 protein. The profile shows about 15,000 distinct CDR3 sequences, 45% to 70% of them singletons. The origin of this receptor is a human donor who had recovered from COVID-19. V usage is TRBV10-3 and J usage is TRBJ1-5, with D possibly matching TRBD1 (5 bases). The specimen sequenced was CD4+ T cells from blood, cultured in vitro. This CDR3 is CAISESVEGNQPQHF. Here the CDR3 DNA reads TGTGCCATCAGTGAGTCCGTTGAGGGGAATCAGCCCCAGCATTTT.